The sample holds one count of the clone carrying this TCR beta chain. Template for every sorted-subset replicate PCR totaled roughly 200 ng DNA, roughly 30,000 T cell genomes. The method was immunoSEQ multiplex PCR; TCRdb's version includes in-frame clones alone and lacks a portion of them. This sample has about 1,900,000 clones, with about 95% found just once. These data belong to a study of shared clonotypes between healthy human individuals. As defined, naive CD8 cells were CD45RO-negative and positively selected for CCR7, with terminally differentiated effector memory CD45RA+ cells excluded. Trimming stripped 7 bases from V and 7 bases from J, with 17 bases between. The CDR3 totals 14 residues. Germline V lookup: CDR1 MNHEY, CDR2 SVGAGI.

The chain recombines TRBV6-5 with TRBJ2-1; D may match TRBD1 or TRBD2 (5 bases each). The sample was naive CD8+ T cells sorted from blood. The TCR sequence derives from a man younger than 35 in good health. The DNA of the CDR3 is TGTGCCAGCAAAACACTGGGGGTTGGGAATGAGCAGTTCTTC. Protein sequence: CASKTLGVGNEQFF.